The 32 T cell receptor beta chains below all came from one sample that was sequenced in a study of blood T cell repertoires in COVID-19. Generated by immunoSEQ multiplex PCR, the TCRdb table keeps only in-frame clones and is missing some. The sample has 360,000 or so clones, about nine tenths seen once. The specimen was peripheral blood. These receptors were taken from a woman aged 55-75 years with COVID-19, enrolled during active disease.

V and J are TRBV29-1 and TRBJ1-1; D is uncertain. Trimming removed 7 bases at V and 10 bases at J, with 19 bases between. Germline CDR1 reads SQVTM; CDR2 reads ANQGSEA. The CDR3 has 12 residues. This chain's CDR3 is CSARREANRAFF. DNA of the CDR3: TGCAGCGCCAGGAGGGAGGCCAATCGAGCTTTCTTT. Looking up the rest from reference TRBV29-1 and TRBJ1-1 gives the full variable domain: SAVISQKPSRDICQRGTSLTIQCQVDSQVTMMFWYRQQPGQSLTLIATANQGSEATYESGFVIDKFPISRPNLTFSTLTVSNMSPEDSSIYLCSARREANRAFFGQGTRLTVV.

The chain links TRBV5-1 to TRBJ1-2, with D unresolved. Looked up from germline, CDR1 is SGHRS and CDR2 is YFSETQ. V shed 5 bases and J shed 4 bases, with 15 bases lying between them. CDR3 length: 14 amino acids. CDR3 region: CASRSIAGSYGYTF. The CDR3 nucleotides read TGCGCCAGCAGATCTATAGCGGGGAGCTATGGCTACACCTTC.

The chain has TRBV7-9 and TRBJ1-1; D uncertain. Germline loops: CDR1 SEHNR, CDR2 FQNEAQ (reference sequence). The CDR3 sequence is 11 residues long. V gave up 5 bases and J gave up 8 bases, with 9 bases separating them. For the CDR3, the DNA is TGTGCCAGCAGCCGCAACAAGGAAGCTTTCTTT. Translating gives CASSRNKEAFF.

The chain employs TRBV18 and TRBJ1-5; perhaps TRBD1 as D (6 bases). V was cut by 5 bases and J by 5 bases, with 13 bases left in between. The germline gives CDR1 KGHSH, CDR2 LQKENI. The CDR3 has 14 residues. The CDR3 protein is CASSTSTGYQPQHF. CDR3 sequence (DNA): TGTGCCAGCTCAACTTCGACAGGTTATCAGCCCCAGCATTTT.

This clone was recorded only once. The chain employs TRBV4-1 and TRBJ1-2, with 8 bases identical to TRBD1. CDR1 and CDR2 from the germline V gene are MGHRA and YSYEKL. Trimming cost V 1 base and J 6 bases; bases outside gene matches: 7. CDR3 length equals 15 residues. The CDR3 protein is CASSQGDLTGDGYTF. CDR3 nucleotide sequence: TGCGCCAGCAGCCAAGGGGACCTGACAGGGGATGGCTACACCTTC.

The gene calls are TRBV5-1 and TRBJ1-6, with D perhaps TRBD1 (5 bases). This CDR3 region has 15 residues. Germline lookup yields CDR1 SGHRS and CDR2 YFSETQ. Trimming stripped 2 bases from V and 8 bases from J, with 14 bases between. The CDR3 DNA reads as TGCGCCAGCAGCTTAGACAGCCCGATAGATTCACCCCTCCACTTT. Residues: CASSLDSPIDSPLHF.

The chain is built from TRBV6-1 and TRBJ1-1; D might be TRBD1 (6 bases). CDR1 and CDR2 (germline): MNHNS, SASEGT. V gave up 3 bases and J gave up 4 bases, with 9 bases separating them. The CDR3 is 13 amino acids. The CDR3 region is CASSDVRGTEAFF. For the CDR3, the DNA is TGTGCCAGCAGTGACGTCAGGGGCACTGAAGCTTTCTTT.

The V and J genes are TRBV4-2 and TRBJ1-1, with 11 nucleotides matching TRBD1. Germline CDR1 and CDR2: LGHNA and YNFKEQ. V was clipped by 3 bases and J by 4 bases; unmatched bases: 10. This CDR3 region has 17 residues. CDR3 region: CASSHLPGQGVSTEAFF. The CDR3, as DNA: TGTGCCAGCAGCCACCTTCCGGGACAGGGGGTGAGCACTGAAGCTTTCTTT.

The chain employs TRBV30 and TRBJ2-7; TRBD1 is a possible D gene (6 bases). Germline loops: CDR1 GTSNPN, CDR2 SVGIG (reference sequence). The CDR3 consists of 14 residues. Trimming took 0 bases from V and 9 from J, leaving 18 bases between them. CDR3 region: CAWSVGHLSLRQYF. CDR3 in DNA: TGTGCCTGGAGTGTGGGACACCTTTCCCTTAGGCAGTACTTC.

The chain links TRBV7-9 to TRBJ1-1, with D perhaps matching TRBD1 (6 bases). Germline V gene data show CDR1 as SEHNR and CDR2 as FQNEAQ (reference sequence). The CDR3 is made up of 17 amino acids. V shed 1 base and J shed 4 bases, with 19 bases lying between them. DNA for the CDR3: TGTGCCAGCAGCTTAGTTTATGCAGCGGGGGGCCGCACTGAAGCTTTCTTT. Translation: CASSLVYAAGGRTEAFF.

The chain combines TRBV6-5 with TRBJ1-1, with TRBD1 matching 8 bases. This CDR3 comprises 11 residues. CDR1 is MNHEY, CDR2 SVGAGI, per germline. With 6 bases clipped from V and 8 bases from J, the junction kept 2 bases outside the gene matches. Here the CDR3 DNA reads TGTGCCAGCAGGGACAGGGCCGAAGCTTTCTTT. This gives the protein CASRDRAEAFF.

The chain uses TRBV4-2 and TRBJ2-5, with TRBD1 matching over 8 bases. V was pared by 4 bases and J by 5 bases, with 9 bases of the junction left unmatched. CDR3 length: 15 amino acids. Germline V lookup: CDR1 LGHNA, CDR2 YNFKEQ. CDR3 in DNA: TGTGCCAGCAGCCTCGCATTGGACAGGGAGGAGACCCAGTACTTC. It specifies CASSLALDREETQYF.

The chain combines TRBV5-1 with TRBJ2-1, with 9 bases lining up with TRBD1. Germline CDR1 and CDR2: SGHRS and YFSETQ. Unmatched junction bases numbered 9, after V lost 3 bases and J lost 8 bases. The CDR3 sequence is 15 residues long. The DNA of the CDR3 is TGCGCCAGCAGCTATCGGGACAGGGCTACCGATGAGCAGTTCTTC. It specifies CASSYRDRATDEQFF.

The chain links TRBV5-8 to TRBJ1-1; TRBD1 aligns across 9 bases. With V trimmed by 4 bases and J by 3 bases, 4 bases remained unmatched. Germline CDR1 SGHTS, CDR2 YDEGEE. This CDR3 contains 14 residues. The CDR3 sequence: CASSRGTGYTEAFF. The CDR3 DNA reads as TGTGCCAGCAGCCGAGGGACAGGGTACACTGAAGCTTTCTTT.

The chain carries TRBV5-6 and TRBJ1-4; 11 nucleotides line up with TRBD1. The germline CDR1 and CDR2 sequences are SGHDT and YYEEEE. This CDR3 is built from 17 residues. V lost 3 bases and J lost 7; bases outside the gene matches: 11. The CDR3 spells CASSSNAGTGGSEKLFF. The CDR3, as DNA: TGTGCCAGCAGCTCGAACGCGGGGACAGGGGGGAGTGAAAAACTGTTTTTT.

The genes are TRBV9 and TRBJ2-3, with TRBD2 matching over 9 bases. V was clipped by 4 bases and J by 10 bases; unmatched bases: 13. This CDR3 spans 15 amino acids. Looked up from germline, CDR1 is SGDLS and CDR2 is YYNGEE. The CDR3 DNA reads TGTGCCAGCAGCTTGGAGGACGGGACTAGCATGCCGCAGTATTTT. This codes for CASSLEDGTSMPQYF.

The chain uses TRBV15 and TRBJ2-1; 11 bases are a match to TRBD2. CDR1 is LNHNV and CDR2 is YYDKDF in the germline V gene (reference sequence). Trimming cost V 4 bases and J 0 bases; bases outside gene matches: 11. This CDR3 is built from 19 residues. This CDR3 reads CATSTPGPSGGTSYNEQFF. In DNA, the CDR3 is TGTGCCACCAGCACCCCGGGGCCTAGCGGGGGGACCTCCTACAATGAGCAGTTCTTC. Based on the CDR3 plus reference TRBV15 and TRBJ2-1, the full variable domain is DAMVIQNPRYQVTQFGKPVTLSCSQTLNHNVMYWYQQKSSQAPKLLFHYYDKDFNNEADTPDNFQSRRPNTSFCFLDIRSPGLGDTAMYLCATSTPGPSGGTSYNEQFFGPGTRLTVL.

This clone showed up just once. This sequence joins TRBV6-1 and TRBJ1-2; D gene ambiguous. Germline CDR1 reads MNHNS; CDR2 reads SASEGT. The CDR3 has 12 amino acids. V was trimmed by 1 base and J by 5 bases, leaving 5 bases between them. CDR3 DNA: TGTGCCAGCAGTGAAGGTCCGTATGGCTACACCTTC. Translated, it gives CASSEGPYGYTF.

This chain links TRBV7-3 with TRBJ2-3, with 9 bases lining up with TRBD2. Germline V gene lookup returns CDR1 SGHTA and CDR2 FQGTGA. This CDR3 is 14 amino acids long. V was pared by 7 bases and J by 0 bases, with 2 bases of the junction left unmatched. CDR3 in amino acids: CASKLAGSTDTQYF. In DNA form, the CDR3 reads TGTGCCAGCAAACTAGCGGGTAGCACAGATACGCAGTATTTT.

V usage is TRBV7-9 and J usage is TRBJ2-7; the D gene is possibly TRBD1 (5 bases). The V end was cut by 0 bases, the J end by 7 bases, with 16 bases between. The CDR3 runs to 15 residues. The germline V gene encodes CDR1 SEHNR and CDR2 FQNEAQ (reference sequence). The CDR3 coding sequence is TGTGCCAGCAGCTTAGCGCAAACAGGTCTAGGGGAGCAGTACTTC. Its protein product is CASSLAQTGLGEQYF.

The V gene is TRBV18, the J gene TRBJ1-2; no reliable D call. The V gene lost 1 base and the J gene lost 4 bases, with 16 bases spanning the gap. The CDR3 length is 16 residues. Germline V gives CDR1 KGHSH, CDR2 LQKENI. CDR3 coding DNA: TGTGCCAGCTCACCACTCGGAGAGACTGTAGGCTATGGCTACACCTTC. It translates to CASSPLGETVGYGYTF.

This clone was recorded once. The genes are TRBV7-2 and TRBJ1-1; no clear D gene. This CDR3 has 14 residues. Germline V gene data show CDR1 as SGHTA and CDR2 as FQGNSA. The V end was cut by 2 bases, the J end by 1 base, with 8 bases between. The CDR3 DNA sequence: TGTGCCAGCAGCTTATCGGGTACGAACACTGAAGCTTTCTTT. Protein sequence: CASSLSGTNTEAFF.

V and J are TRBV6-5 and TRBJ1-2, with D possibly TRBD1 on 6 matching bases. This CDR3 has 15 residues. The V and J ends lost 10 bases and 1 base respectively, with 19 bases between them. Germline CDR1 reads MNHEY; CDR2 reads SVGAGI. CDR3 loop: CATARGGAHNYGYTF. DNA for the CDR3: TGTGCCACGGCCCGGGGGGGGGCGCATAACTATGGCTACACCTTC.

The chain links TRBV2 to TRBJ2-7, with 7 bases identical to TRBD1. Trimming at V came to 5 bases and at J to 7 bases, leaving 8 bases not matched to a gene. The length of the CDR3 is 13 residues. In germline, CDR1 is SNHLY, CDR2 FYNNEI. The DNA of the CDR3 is TGTGCCAGCAGTACCGGGACAGCAAAGGAGCAGTACTTC. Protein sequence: CASSTGTAKEQYF.

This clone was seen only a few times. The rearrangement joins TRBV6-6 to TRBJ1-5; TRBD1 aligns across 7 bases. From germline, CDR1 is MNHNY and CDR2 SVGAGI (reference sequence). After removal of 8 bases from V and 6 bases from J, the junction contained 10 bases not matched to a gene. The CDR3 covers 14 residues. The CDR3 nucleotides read TGTGCCAGCGGTGGGGCAGGGGGAATTCAGCCCCAGCATTTT. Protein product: CASGGAGGIQPQHF.

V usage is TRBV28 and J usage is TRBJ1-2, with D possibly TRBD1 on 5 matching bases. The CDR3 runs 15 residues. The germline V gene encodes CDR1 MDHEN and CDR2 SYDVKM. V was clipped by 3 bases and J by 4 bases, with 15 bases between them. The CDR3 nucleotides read TGTGCCAGCAGTTTCGGGGGGGGAGGATTCTATGGCTACACCTTC. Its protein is CASSFGGGGFYGYTF.

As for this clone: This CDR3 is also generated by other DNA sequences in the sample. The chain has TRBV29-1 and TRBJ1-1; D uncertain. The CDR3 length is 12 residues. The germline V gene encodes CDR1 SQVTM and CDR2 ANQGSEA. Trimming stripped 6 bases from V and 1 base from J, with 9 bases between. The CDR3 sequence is CSVATGNTEAFF. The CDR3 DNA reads TGCAGCGTCGCAACGGGGAACACTGAAGCTTTCTTT.

The CDR3, as DNA: TGTGCCAGTAGTATAGTGAGGACTCGGACTAACTATGGCTACACCTTC. Encoded protein: CASSIVRTRTNYGYTF. The chain joins TRBV19 to TRBJ1-2, with D hard to call. Trimming pared 1 base from V and 0 bases from J, leaving 12 bases between. From germline, CDR1 is LNHDA and CDR2 SQIVND (reference sequence). This CDR3 is 16 amino acids long.

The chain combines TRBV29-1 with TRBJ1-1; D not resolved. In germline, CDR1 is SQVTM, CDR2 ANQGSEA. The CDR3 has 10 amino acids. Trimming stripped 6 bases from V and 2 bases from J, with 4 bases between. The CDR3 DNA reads TGCAGCGTACAAAACACTGAAGCTTTCTTT. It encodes CSVQNTEAFF.

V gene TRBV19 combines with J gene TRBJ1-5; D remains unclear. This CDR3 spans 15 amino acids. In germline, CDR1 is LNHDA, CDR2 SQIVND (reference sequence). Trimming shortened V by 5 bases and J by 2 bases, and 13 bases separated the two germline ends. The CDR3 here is CASSPQVGRNQPQHF. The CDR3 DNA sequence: TGTGCCAGTAGTCCTCAGGTGGGTCGCAATCAGCCCCAGCATTTT.

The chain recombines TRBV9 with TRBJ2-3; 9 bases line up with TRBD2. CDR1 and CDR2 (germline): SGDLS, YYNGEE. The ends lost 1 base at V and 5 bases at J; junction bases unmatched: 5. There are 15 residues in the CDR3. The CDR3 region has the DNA TGTGCCAGCAGCGTAAGCGGGAGGTGGGTAGATACGCAGTATTTT. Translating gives CASSVSGRWVDTQYF.

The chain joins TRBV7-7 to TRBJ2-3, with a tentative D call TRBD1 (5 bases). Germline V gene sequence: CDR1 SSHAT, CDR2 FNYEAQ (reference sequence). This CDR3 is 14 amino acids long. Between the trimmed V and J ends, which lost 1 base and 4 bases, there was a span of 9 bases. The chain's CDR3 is CASSLGQPPDTQYF. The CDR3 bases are TGTGCCAGCAGCTTAGGACAGCCCCCAGATACGCAGTATTTT.